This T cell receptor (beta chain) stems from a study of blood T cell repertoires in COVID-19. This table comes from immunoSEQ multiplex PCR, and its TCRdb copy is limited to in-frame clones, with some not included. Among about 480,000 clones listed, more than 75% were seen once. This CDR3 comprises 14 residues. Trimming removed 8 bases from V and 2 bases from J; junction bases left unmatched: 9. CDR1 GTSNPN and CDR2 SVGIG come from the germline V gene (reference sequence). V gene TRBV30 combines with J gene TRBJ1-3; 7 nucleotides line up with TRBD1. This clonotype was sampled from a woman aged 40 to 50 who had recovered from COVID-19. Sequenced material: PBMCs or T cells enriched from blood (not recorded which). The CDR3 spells CALLRGRTGNTIYF. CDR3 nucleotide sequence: TGTGCCCTACTAAGGGGGCGGACTGGAAACACCATATATTTT. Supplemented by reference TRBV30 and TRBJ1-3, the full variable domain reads SQTIHQWPATLVQPVGSPLSLECTVEGTSNPNLYWYRQAAGRGLQLLFYSVGIGQISSEVPQNLSASRPQDRQFILSSKKLLLSDSGFYLCALLRGRTGNTIYFGEGSWLTVV.